These 11 T cell receptor beta chains came from one sample sequenced in a study of blood T cell repertoires in COVID-19. Profiling relied on immunoSEQ multiplex PCR, and the TCRdb table lists in-frame clones only, not all of them. The table records about 200,000 clones, around 87% of them present only once. Source material: peripheral blood. The source of these receptors is a man in his sixties who had recovered from COVID-19.

The chain carries TRBV7-2 and TRBJ2-3; 10 bases are a match to TRBD2. V was clipped by 2 bases and J by 9 bases; unmatched bases: 8. CDR3 length: 15 amino acids. Germline loops: CDR1 SGHTA, CDR2 FQGNSA. In nucleotides, the CDR3 is TGTGCCAGCAGCTTATCTAGCGGGGGTATGCGGACGCAGTATTTT. Translating gives CASSLSSGGMRTQYF.

V gene TRBV6-2 or TRBV6-3 combines with J gene TRBJ1-5; 9 bases map to TRBD1. The CDR3 totals 16 residues. Germline CDR1 is MNHEY and CDR2 is SVGEGT. With 5 bases clipped from V and 8 bases from J, the junction kept 13 bases outside the gene matches. The CDR3 sequence: CASSHGTGKPGEPQHF. The DNA for the CDR3 is TGTGCCAGCAGTCACGGGACAGGGAAACCCGGGGAGCCCCAGCATTTT.

This clone occurred a few times. V gene TRBV24-1 combines with J gene TRBJ1-4; a possible D gene is TRBD1 (5 bases). V lost 4 bases and J 0 bases, leaving 5 bases between the germline ends. CDR3 length: 14 residues. Germline values: CDR1 KGHDR, CDR2 SFDVKD. The DNA of the CDR3 is TGTGCCACCAGTGACAGGGCAACTAATGAAAAACTGTTTTTT. Translation: CATSDRATNEKLFF.

The rearrangement links TRBV3-1 (or the pseudogene TRBV3-2) to TRBJ2-7; D uncertain. This CDR3 region has 12 residues. Trimming cost V 1 base and J 5 bases, with 6 bases left between them. CDR1 is LGHDT, CDR2 YNNKEL, per germline (reference sequence). The CDR3: CASSQGGHEQYF. CDR3 DNA: TGTGCCAGCAGCCAAGGAGGCCACGAGCAGTACTTC.

The rearrangement uses TRBV27 and TRBJ1-2; 11 bases fit TRBD1. V lost 5 bases, J lost 5 bases, and 16 bases stayed unmatched. The CDR3 totals 18 residues. Germline CDR1 reads MNHEY; CDR2 reads SMNVEV (reference sequence). For the CDR3, the DNA is TGTGCCAGCAGTCAGGGAAGCCTAGGACAGGGGGCTTATTATGGCTACACCTTC. This gives the protein CASSQGSLGQGAYYGYTF.

The J gene is TRBJ2-7, the V gene TRBV7-3; 12 positions agree with TRBD2. In germline, CDR1 is SGHTA, CDR2 FQGTGA. V shed 2 bases and J 7 bases; nucleotides not matched to a gene: 3. The CDR3 is 14 residues long. CDR3 sequence (DNA): TGTGCCAGCAGCTTACTAGCGGGGGGGCGAGAGCAGTACTTC. Its protein product is CASSLLAGGREQYF.

The chain recombines TRBV7-2 with TRBJ1-5; TRBD1 is a possible D gene (5 bases). Trimming cost V 5 bases and J 2 bases, with 7 bases left between them. Germline values: CDR1 SGHTA, CDR2 FQGNSA. The CDR3 spans 13 residues. In DNA form, the CDR3 reads TGTGCCAGCAGCCCGGGGGGCAATCAGCCCCAGCATTTT. Translating gives CASSPGGNQPQHF.

The chain combines TRBV18 with TRBJ2-1; 8 bases map to TRBD1. Trimming cost V 5 bases and J 3 bases; bases outside gene matches: 6. Germline loops: CDR1 KGHSH, CDR2 LQKENI. The CDR3 is 15 residues long. This CDR3 reads CASSFDRGVYNEQFF. CDR3 bases: TGTGCCAGCTCATTCGACAGGGGTGTCTACAATGAGCAGTTCTTC.

This chain uses TRBV19 with TRBJ1-1; 7 bases are a match to TRBD1. Trimming took 3 bases from V and 1 from J; bases not matched to a gene: 8. Germline CDR1 LNHDA, CDR2 SQIVND (reference sequence). The length of the CDR3 is 16 residues. Here the CDR3 DNA reads TGTGCCAGTAGTATGTCCCGACAGGGAAGGAACACTGAAGCTTTCTTT. Amino acids: CASSMSRQGRNTEAFF. The complete variable domain, with remaining parts taken from reference TRBV19 and TRBJ1-1, reads DGGITQSPKYLFRKEGQNVTLSCEQNLNHDAMYWYRQDPGQGLRLIYYSQIVNDFQKGDIAEGYSVSREKKESFPLTVTSAQKNPTAFYLCASSMSRQGRNTEAFFGQGTRLTVV.

This chain's CDR3 is CASSPLRGTEAFF. CDR3 DNA: TGTGCCAGCTCACCACTTAGGGGCACTGAAGCTTTCTTT. The chain joins TRBV18 to TRBJ1-1; perhaps TRBD1 as D (5 bases). The V gene's germline CDR1 is KGHSH and CDR2 LQKENI. This CDR3 has 13 amino acids. Trimming took off 1 base at V and 4 bases at J, with 7 bases between the two ends.

This chain connects TRBV4-3 to TRBJ1-1; 8 bases fit TRBD1. Germline V gene sequence: CDR1 LGHNA, CDR2 YSLEER. CDR3 size: 14 residues. With 4 bases clipped from V and 5 bases from J, the junction kept 6 bases outside the gene matches. This CDR3 reads CASSRGQGATEAFF. DNA for the CDR3: TGCGCCAGCAGCCGAGGCCAGGGGGCGACTGAAGCTTTCTTT.